These T cell receptor beta chains were read from a single sample in a study of human CD8 memory T cell subsets. TCRdb re-called the 5' RACE reads and gives one entry per CDR3 protein, without DNA. Across more than 8,000 distinct CDR3 sequences, the top ten clones capture 20% to 25% of the sample. The sequenced sample consisted of CD8+ T cells from PBMCs. The receptors were gathered from a human donor in good health. Each CDR3 is given with its conserved first and last residue. Size is stated for part of the rows, as once, few or many counts, or as a class when the clone is expanded.

V gene	clone size	J gene	CDR3 protein
TRBV5-4	NA	TRBJ2-2	CASSLSGTGELFF
TRBV12-3/TRBV12-4	NA	TRBJ2-1	CASRGTDDEQFF
TRBV28	NA	TRBJ2-1	CASSLTSGRARDEQFF
TRBV2	medium-sized	TRBJ2-7	CASREGGSSTYEQYF
TRBV28	NA	TRBJ2-7	CASTPGGVGEQYF
TRBV7-9	NA	TRBJ2-2	CASSSGLGAVAGELFF
TRBV21-1	NA	TRBJ1-1	CASSGGGIAEAFF
TRBV20-1	NA	TRBJ2-3	CSARDRASGDSDTQYF
TRBV28	NA	TRBJ1-1	CASSLWEGSMNTEAFF
TRBV11-1	NA	TRBJ2-7	CASSLVSVPTYEQYF
TRBV5-1	NA	TRBJ2-3	CASSPTSGSTDTQYF
TRBV28	NA	TRBJ1-2	CASRPPGTGYGYTF
TRBV14	NA	TRBJ2-5	CASSQGRRETQYF
TRBV30	NA	TRBJ2-7	CAWSLGTDDEQYF
TRBV7-6	medium-sized	TRBJ1-1	CASSVTGGASTEAFF
TRBV28	NA	TRBJ2-7	CASSLSIAGGTNEQYF
TRBV5-4	NA	TRBJ1-2	CASSPGTSGYTF
TRBV9	NA	TRBJ2-5	CASSGQGVSEETQYF
TRBV20-1	NA	TRBJ1-1	CSARDLTDYEAFF
TRBV4-1	NA	TRBJ1-5	CASSQGAEPQHF
TRBV27	NA	TRBJ2-1	CASTSGLAENEQFF
TRBV7-6	NA	TRBJ2-2	CASASYTGELFF
TRBV24-1	NA	TRBJ1-5	CATSDGQYNQPQHF
TRBV5-5	NA	TRBJ2-6	CASSSGLSGANVLTF
TRBV4-1	NA	TRBJ2-1	CASSQDPLYNEQFF
TRBV7-6	NA	TRBJ2-1	CASSSRGSPYNEQFF
TRBV9	NA	TRBJ2-2	CASSVADGDPSTGELFF
TRBV7-2	NA	TRBJ1-6	CASSTWTETNSPLHF
TRBV28	NA	TRBJ1-5	CASTSKGGGNQPQHF
TRBV5-4	NA	TRBJ2-3	CASSSGSSRTDTQYF
TRBV29-1	NA	TRBJ2-5	CSVAGTGERETQYF
TRBV6-2/TRBV6-3	NA	TRBJ2-7	CASDYGLSYEQYF
TRBV4-3	NA	TRBJ2-3	CASSQETWGASRSDTQYF
TRBV18	NA	TRBJ2-5	CASSPQGGQETQYF
TRBV7-2	NA	TRBJ2-7	CASSLDRVSEQYF
TRBV5-4	NA	TRBJ2-7	CASSLRQRESHEQYF
TRBV4-3	NA	TRBJ2-1	CASSQEIGRGNEQFF
TRBV7-9	NA	TRBJ2-5	CASSLATGQETQYF
TRBV7-2	NA	TRBJ2-7	CASSSGTGGYEQYF
TRBV19	NA	TRBJ1-5	CASMAGGGHQPQHF